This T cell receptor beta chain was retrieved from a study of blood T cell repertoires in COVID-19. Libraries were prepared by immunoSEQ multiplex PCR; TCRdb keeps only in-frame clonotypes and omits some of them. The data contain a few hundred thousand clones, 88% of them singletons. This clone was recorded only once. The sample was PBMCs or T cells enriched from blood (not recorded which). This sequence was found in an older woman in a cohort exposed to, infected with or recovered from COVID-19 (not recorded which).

For the CDR3, the DNA is TGTGCCAGCAGAAGAGGGCTGTCTGAAAAACTGTTTTTT. Amino acids: CASRRGLSEKLFF. The chain carries TRBV28 and TRBJ1-4; D gene uncertain. V was trimmed by 6 bases and J by 7 bases, leaving 12 bases between them. Germline CDR1 MDHEN, CDR2 SYDVKM. The CDR3 has 13 amino acids.